Reported below is one TCR beta chain. The CDR3 totals 16 residues. Germline lookup yields CDR1 ENHRY and CDR2 SYGVKD. Trimming took 5 bases from V and 1 from J, leaving 12 bases between them. These data come from a study of OX40 agonist ivuxolimab in advanced cancers. On the study more broadly: Males comprised around four fifths of the group, whose mean age was approximately 61 years (range roughly 20 to 90). Therapy given before enrollment (anti-PD-1, anti-PD-L1 or anti-CTLA-4) was allowed, and around 40% had some.

Libraries were prepared by immunoSEQ multiplex PCR; TCRdb keeps only in-frame clonotypes and omits some of them. Altogether approximately 35,000 clones are present, 88% being singletons, with the ten largest covering about 4.2%. This clonotype was obtained from an adult with an advanced solid tumor such as melanoma, head and neck, liver or kidney cancer. The sample in question was CD4+ or CD8+ T cells sorted from blood, obtained in a trial of the OX40 agonist ivuxolimab. The chain links TRBV10-3 to TRBJ2-6, with D perhaps TRBD1 or TRBD2 (5 bases each). The CDR3 DNA reads as TGTGCCATCAGTCCGGGACCTACGTCTGGGGCCAACGTCCTGACTTTC. Translated: CAISPGPTSGANVLTF.